This is a list of T cell receptor beta chains from one sample in a study of CD8+CD57+ T cells in acquired aplastic anemia. TCRdb used MiXCR to reprocess the reads, holding one entry per CDR3 protein. Among around 430,000 distinct CDR3 sequences listed, around 30% were seen once. Sequenced: sorted CD4+, CD8+, or CD8+CD57+ T cells (not recorded which) from PBMCs. The receptors were sampled from a human donor with aplastic anemia. Each CDR3 is given with its conserved first and last residue. A D gene is named only where the DNA matches it firmly. Size is stated for part of the rows, as once, few or many counts, or as a class when the clone is expanded.

TRBV20-1	TRBJ1-5	14	many	NA	TGCAGTGCTAGAGATCAGAGAGGCGGACAGCCCCAGCATTTT	CSARDQRGGQPQHF
TRBV20-1	TRBJ1-2	16	few	TRBD1	TGCAGTGCTAGAGATAACGCCAGGGGGCCCGACTATGGCTACACCTTC	CSARDNARGPDYGYTF
TRBV11-1	TRBJ2-2	19	few	NA	TGTGCCAGCAGCCCCCGACTAGGGAGACCATTCCCGAACACCGGGGAGCTGTTTTTT	CASSPRLGRPFPNTGELFF
TRBV6-1	TRBJ2-1	14	few	NA	TGTGCCAGCATCAGGAGGGGAGGCTACAATGAGCAGTTCTTC	CASIRRGGYNEQFF
TRBV5-1	TRBJ2-1	14	few	TRBD2	TGCGCCAGCACGCGGGAGGGCCGCTACAATGAGCAGTTCTTC	CASTREGRYNEQFF
TRBV4-3	TRBJ1-5	15	NA	NA	TGCGCCAGCAGCCCTAACCTTGGGGGAAATCAGCCCCAGCATTTT	CASSPNLGGNQPQHF
TRBV15	TRBJ2-7	13	few	TRBD1	TGTGCCACCAGCCTAGACAGGGCCCACGAGCAGTACTTC	CATSLDRAHEQYF
TRBV7-9	TRBJ1-6	14	many	NA	TGTGCCAGCAGCTTAAGTCAGAGCGATTCACCCCTCCACTTT	CASSLSQSDSPLHF
TRBV5-1	TRBJ2-7	14	NA	TRBD1	TGCGCCAGCAGCTGGGGGACAGCTGCCCTCGAGCAGTACTTC	CASSWGTAALEQYF
TRBV5-1	TRBJ2-3	16	many	NA	TGCGCCAGCAGCTTGGCGGGGGGCTATGGCACAGATACGCAGTATTTT	CASSLAGGYGTDTQYF
TRBV29-1	TRBJ2-1	12	many	NA	TGCAGCGTTGAACCAGGGAGGAATGAGCAGTTCTTC	CSVEPGRNEQFF
TRBV29-1	TRBJ1-2	12	many	NA	TGCAGCGTTGGGGATCGTGGCTATGGCTACACCTTC	CSVGDRGYGYTF
TRBV2	TRBJ1-4	13	many	NA	TGTGCCAGTAGAGGGGTACCTAATGAAAAACTGTTTTTT	CASRGVPNEKLFF
TRBV4-1	TRBJ1-3	11	NA	NA	TGCGCCAGTAGATCCGGAAACGCCATATATTTT	CASRSGNAIYF
TRBV11-2	TRBJ2-3	18	NA	TRBD2	TGTGCCAGCAGCTTATCAGCGGGAGTAATGGCTAGCACAGATACGCAGTATTTT	CASSLSAGVMASTDTQYF
TRBV7-3	TRBJ2-1	16	NA	NA	TGTGCCAGCAGCCCTATCATCGGAAGGGACTACAATGAGCAGTTCTTC	CASSPIIGRDYNEQFF